The 27 T cell receptor beta chains listed next were all sequenced from one sample in a study of blood T cell repertoires in COVID-19. Sequencing used immunoSEQ multiplex PCR; TCRdb keeps in-frame clones, though not all of them. The table includes some 330,000 clones, more than 75% detected once. The material sequenced was peripheral blood. All receptors derive from a woman between 50 and 59 years old with active or convalescent COVID-19.

This clone was counted between two and nine times. The CDR3 loop reads CASSQGRQSNQPQHF. CDR3 sequence (DNA): TGTGCCAGCAGCCAAGGACGACAGAGCAATCAGCCCCAGCATTTT. The V and J genes are TRBV3-1 (or the pseudogene TRBV3-2) and TRBJ1-5, with D tentatively TRBD1 (5 bases). The V end was cut by 1 base, the J end by 1 base, with 8 bases between. The CDR3 is 15 amino acids. The germline gives CDR1 LGHDT, CDR2 YNNKEL (reference sequence).

This chain uses TRBV27 with TRBJ2-5; TRBD2 agrees at 13 bases. From germline, CDR1 is MNHEY and CDR2 SMNVEV (reference sequence). The V gene end was trimmed by 8 bases and the J gene end by 4 bases; junction bases not matched to a gene: 16. The length of the CDR3 is 18 residues. This CDR3 is CASSGGLAGPRGGETQYF. CDR3 bases: TGTGCCAGCTCGGGGGGACTAGCGGGACCAAGGGGAGGAGAGACCCAGTACTTC.

V and J are TRBV30 and TRBJ2-7, with D uncertain. Trimming shortened V by 7 bases and J by 2 bases, and 15 bases separated the two germline ends. CDR3 length: 13 amino acids. Germline lookup yields CDR1 GTSNPN and CDR2 SVGIG (reference sequence). In DNA form, the CDR3 reads TGTGCCTCCAGACAAGGCCTCCCCTACGAGCAGTACTTC. Encoded protein: CASRQGLPYEQYF.

The chain has TRBV19 and TRBJ1-4; D ambiguous. CDR1 LNHDA and CDR2 SQIVND come from the germline V gene (reference sequence). This CDR3 spans 15 amino acids. Trimming shortened V by 5 bases and J by 0 bases, and 10 bases separated the two germline ends. The CDR3 region is CASSGGWTTNEKLFF. CDR3 DNA: TGTGCCAGTAGTGGAGGTTGGACAACTAATGAAAAACTGTTTTTT.

In its sample, this clone was seen once. The DNA for the CDR3 is TGTGCCAGCAGCTTTCCTAGAACAGGGGGCGACTACGAGCAGTACTTC. Its protein product is CASSFPRTGGDYEQYF. This chain joins TRBV7-2 and TRBJ2-7; TRBD1 matches at 9 bases. Germline CDR1 reads SGHTA; CDR2 reads FQGNSA. The J segment lost 3 bases and the V segment lost 3 bases, leaving 9 bases of the junction unmatched. This CDR3 spans 16 amino acids.

This chain joins TRBV21-1 and TRBJ1-1; no DNA check was done on the table's D call, TRBD1. TRBV21-1 constitutes a pseudogene. The length of the CDR3 is 15 residues. The DNA of the CDR3 is TGTGCCAGCAGCAAAAACAGGAAAAAGAGCACTGAAGCTTTCTTT. It specifies CASSKNRKKSTEAFF.

The V gene is TRBV30, the J gene TRBJ1-6; D is possibly TRBD1 (5 bases). Trimming removed 0 bases at V and 4 bases at J, with 10 bases between. Germline V gene sequence: CDR1 GTSNPN, CDR2 SVGIG (reference sequence). The CDR3 has 15 residues. The DNA of the CDR3 is TGTGCCTGGAGTGTACCAGGGACTTATAATTCACCCCTCCACTTT. Its translation: CAWSVPGTYNSPLHF.

The rearrangement uses TRBV7-2 and TRBJ2-1; a weak D match, TRBD2 (6 bases). Germline V gives CDR1 SGHTA, CDR2 FQGNSA. The CDR3 is made up of 15 amino acids. Trimming left V 2 bases short and J 3 bases short, with 11 bases between. For the CDR3, the DNA is TGTGCCAGCAGCTTAAACGGGAGAGGCTACAATGAGCAGTTCTTC. Encoded protein: CASSLNGRGYNEQFF.

The chain has TRBV4-1 and TRBJ2-5, with 12 positions matching TRBD2. V was clipped by 4 bases and J by 7 bases; unmatched bases: 13. Germline CDR1 is MGHRA and CDR2 is YSYEKL. The CDR3 runs to 17 residues. Here the CDR3 reads CASSREPSGGDLVTQYF. In nucleotides, the CDR3 is TGCGCCAGCAGCCGTGAGCCTAGCGGGGGGGATCTCGTGACCCAGTACTTC.

The chain uses TRBV4-3 and TRBJ2-1; the match to TRBD2 covers 10 bases. CDR1 is LGHNA, CDR2 YSLEER, per germline. After removal of 2 bases from V and 6 bases from J, the junction contained 10 bases not matched to a gene. The length of the CDR3 is 17 residues. CDR3 loop: CASSQTMRSGGANEQFF. In nucleotides, the CDR3 is TGCGCCAGCAGCCAAACGATGCGGAGCGGGGGGGCCAATGAGCAGTTCTTC.

The chain combines TRBV2 with TRBJ2-2; D is possibly TRBD2 (6 bases). The length of the CDR3 is 15 residues. The V gene lost 4 bases and the J gene lost 5 bases, with 14 bases spanning the gap. Germline CDR1 is SNHLY and CDR2 is FYNNEI. CDR3 DNA sequence: TGTGCCAGCAGTGGTACCACGGCGGGAACCGGGGAGCTGTTTTTT. This encodes CASSGTTAGTGELFF.

V usage is TRBV28 and J usage is TRBJ1-1; tentatively, D is TRBD1 (6 bases). From germline, CDR1 is MDHEN and CDR2 SYDVKM. V dropped 10 bases and J dropped 11 bases, with 14 bases sitting between them. The CDR3 consists of 10 residues. Here the CDR3 reads CAIQGRRAFF. DNA for the CDR3: TGTGCCATACAGGGTCGAAGGGCTTTCTTT. The whole variable domain, remainder taken from reference TRBV28 and TRBJ1-1, is DVKVTQSSRYLVKRTGEKVFLECVQDMDHENMFWYRQDPGLGLRLIYFSYDVKMKEKGDIPEGYSVSREKKERFSLILESASTNQTSMYLCAIQGRRAFFGQGTRLTVV.

This rearrangement joins TRBV29-1 to TRBJ1-4; D not certain. CDR3 length: 14 amino acids. The germline CDR1 and CDR2 sequences are SQVTM and ANQGSEA. Trimming removed 5 bases from V and 0 bases from J, with 10 bases in between. The CDR3 coding sequence is TGCAGCGTTTACTTTTCAACAACTAATGAAAAACTGTTTTTT. This translates into CSVYFSTTNEKLFF.

The chain has TRBV5-1 and TRBJ2-1; 15 bases are a match to TRBD2. Germline V gives CDR1 SGHRS, CDR2 YFSETQ. The CDR3 totals 22 residues. With V trimmed by 3 bases and J by 0 bases, 16 bases remained unmatched. The CDR3 loop reads CASSSKYLPGLAGGSSYNEQFF. Written as DNA, the CDR3 is TGCGCCAGCAGCTCCAAATACCTACCGGGACTAGCGGGAGGTAGCTCCTACAATGAGCAGTTCTTC.

The J gene is TRBJ2-1, the V gene TRBV7-8; TRBD2 aligns across 11 bases. The CDR3 consists of 20 residues. Germline V gene sequence: CDR1 SGHVS, CDR2 FQNEAQ. Unmatched junction bases numbered 15, after V lost 5 bases and J lost 0 bases. CDR3 sequence reads: CASSLRLAGLKSRSYNEQFF. The DNA for the CDR3 is TGTGCCAGCAGCCTAAGACTAGCGGGGTTAAAGTCCCGCTCCTACAATGAGCAGTTCTTC.

The chain recombines TRBV30 with TRBJ2-3; perhaps TRBD2 as D (5 bases). The ends were cut back, 1 base at V and 3 bases at J, with 8 bases in the middle. The germline V gene has CDR1 GTSNPN and CDR2 SVGIG (reference sequence). The CDR3 has 13 residues. CDR3 sequence reads: CAWSGKRTDTQYF. DNA for the CDR3: TGTGCCTGGAGTGGCAAGCGGACAGATACGCAGTATTTT. The variable domain in full, completed from reference TRBV30 and TRBJ2-3, reads SQTIHQWPATLVQPVGSPLSLECTVEGTSNPNLYWYRQAAGRGLQLLFYSVGIGQISSEVPQNLSASRPQDRQFILSSKKLLLSDSGFYLCAWSGKRTDTQYFGPGTRLTVL.

The genes are TRBV6-4 and TRBJ2-1, with 8 bases lining up with TRBD1. The CDR3 contains 16 residues. Germline V gene lookup returns CDR1 MRHNA and CDR2 SNTAGT. V lost 2 bases to trimming and J lost 6 bases; unmatched junction nucleotides: 9. The CDR3 protein is CASSDDRGRVTNEQFF. DNA for the CDR3: TGTGCCAGCAGTGACGACAGGGGTCGAGTTACCAATGAGCAGTTCTTC.

The rearrangement links TRBV9 to TRBJ1-6; possibly TRBD1 for D (6 bases). This CDR3 is built from 18 residues. Germline V CDR1 and CDR2: SGDLS, YYNGEE. Trimming took off 0 bases at V and 6 bases at J, with 19 bases between the two ends. This CDR3 is CASSVAPGEGVANSPLHF. The CDR3 region has the DNA TGTGCCAGCAGCGTAGCCCCAGGGGAAGGGGTAGCTAATTCACCCCTCCACTTT.

V usage is TRBV9 and J usage is TRBJ2-6; no clear D. The CDR3 length is 21 residues. Trimming pared 0 bases from V and 1 base from J, leaving 23 bases between. CDR1 and CDR2 from the germline V gene are SGDLS and YYNGEE. This chain's CDR3 is CASSVESFWAPTRSGANVLTF. The CDR3 bases are TGTGCCAGCAGCGTAGAATCGTTTTGGGCCCCAACCCGGTCTGGGGCCAACGTCCTGACTTTC.

Concerning this clone: The junction departs from the called germline gene at one end, perhaps through a read error. CDR3 nucleotide sequence: TGTGCTAGCAGCTTAGGGGTGGGCAGCTCTGGGGCCAACGTCCTGACTTTC. Translated, it gives CASSLGVGSSGANVLTF. V is TRBV7-7 and J is TRBJ2-6; tentatively, D is TRBD1 (5 bases). This CDR3 is built from 17 residues. Germline CDR1 reads SSHAT; CDR2 reads FNYEAQ (reference sequence).

The chain joins TRBV30 to TRBJ1-1; 7 bases are shared with TRBD1. J was trimmed by 9 bases and V by 4 bases; bases with no gene match: 8. Germline loops: CDR1 GTSNPN, CDR2 SVGIG (reference sequence). This CDR3 has 12 amino acids. CDR3 protein: CAWTRTGPQAFF. CDR3 DNA: TGTGCCTGGACACGGACAGGACCTCAAGCTTTCTTT.

The genes are TRBV6-1 and TRBJ2-4, with D tentatively TRBD1 (6 bases). Germline V lookup: CDR1 MNHNS, CDR2 SASEGT. V lost 7 bases and J 11 bases, leaving 21 bases between the germline ends. The CDR3 length is 14 residues. This CDR3 is CASTMNRAGDLQYF. The DNA for the CDR3 is TGTGCCAGCACAATGAACAGGGCTGGGGATCTTCAGTACTTC.

The genes are TRBV27 and TRBJ2-7, with TRBD2 matching over 11 bases. The CDR3 consists of 15 residues. V lost 3 bases, J lost 4 bases, and 5 bases stayed unmatched. Germline CDR1 is MNHEY and CDR2 is SMNVEV (reference sequence). The CDR3 here is CASSFTSGSVYEQYF. The CDR3 DNA reads as TGTGCCAGCAGTTTTACTAGCGGGAGTGTATACGAGCAGTACTTC.

The chain is built from TRBV12-3 or TRBV12-4 and TRBJ1-1, with D uncertain. This CDR3 spans 11 amino acids. Trimming cost V 8 bases and J 2 bases, with 6 bases left between them. The DNA of the CDR3 is TGTGCCAGCGGCCTTAACACTGAAGCTTTCTTT. Protein sequence: CASGLNTEAFF.

This clone appeared a single time. The J gene is TRBJ1-1, the V gene TRBV19; D ambiguous. From germline, CDR1 is LNHDA and CDR2 SQIVND (reference sequence). The CDR3 runs 13 residues. Trimming took 7 bases from V and 4 from J, leaving 13 bases between them. The CDR3 region is CASNGLGGTEAFF. The CDR3, as DNA: TGTGCCAGTAACGGCCTCGGAGGCACTGAAGCTTTCTTT.

Only one count was recorded for this clone. The chain has TRBV5-1 and TRBJ1-5; D gene uncertain. The V and J ends lost 7 bases and 1 base respectively, with 12 bases between them. Germline V gene lookup returns CDR1 SGHRS and CDR2 YFSETQ. This CDR3 has 14 amino acids. For the CDR3, the DNA is TGCGCCAGCTCGGAGGGAGACAGCAATCAGCCCCAGCATTTT. Encoded protein: CASSEGDSNQPQHF. The full variable domain, rest sourced from reference TRBV5-1 and TRBJ1-5, is KAGVTQTPRYLIKTRGQQVTLSCSPISGHRSVSWYQQTPGQGLQFLFEYFSETQRNKGNFPGRFSGRQFSNSRSEMNVSTLELGDSALYLCASSEGDSNQPQHFGDGTRLSIL.

The chain combines TRBV2 with TRBJ2-1, with a tentative D call TRBD2 (6 bases). Germline CDR1 reads SNHLY; CDR2 reads FYNNEI. The V and J ends lost 2 bases and 4 bases respectively, with 12 bases between them. The CDR3 length is 15 residues. CDR3 in amino acids: CASSEWAGTYNEQFF. The CDR3 bases are TGTGCCAGCAGTGAATGGGCGGGGACTTACAATGAGCAGTTCTTC.